The 13 T cell receptor beta chains below all came from one sample that was sequenced in a study of cytomegalovirus exposure and HLA in healthy donors. This PCR relied on a set of 60 Vbeta primers and 13 Jbeta primers. The protocol was immunoSEQ multiplex PCR, while the TCRdb copy is restricted to in-frame clones and leaves out a portion. The sample consists of approximately 77,000 clones, roughly 80% of them appearing once. Sequenced sample: PBMCs. These receptors were collected from a man aged 35 to 55 in good health and CMV-seronegative.

The V gene is TRBV27, the J gene TRBJ1-1, with D possibly being TRBD1 (5 bases). The CDR3 has 13 residues. CDR1 is MNHEY, CDR2 SMNVEV, per germline (reference sequence). Trimming took 4 bases from V and 10 from J, leaving 16 bases between them. CDR3 protein: CASSSPLTRGAFF. The CDR3 nucleotides read TGTGCCAGCAGTTCACCACTCACAAGGGGAGCTTTCTTT.

The chain carries TRBV19 and TRBJ1-3, with D perhaps matching TRBD1 (5 bases). The V end lost 7 bases, the J end lost 4 bases, and 14 bases lay between the germline ends. This CDR3 is 14 amino acids long. CDR1 and CDR2 from the germline V gene are LNHDA and SQIVND (reference sequence). For the CDR3, the DNA is TGTGCCAGTATTGAGACGGGGGTCGGAAACACCATATATTTT. It codes for CASIETGVGNTIYF.

The gene calls are TRBV10-2 and TRBJ2-5; the match to TRBD2 covers 14 bases. Germline CDR1 is WSHSY and CDR2 is SAAADI. Unmatched junction bases numbered 16, after V lost 9 bases and J lost 7 bases. The CDR3 is made up of 17 amino acids. The CDR3 here is CASYNPRTSGRPGTQYF. As DNA, the CDR3 is TGCGCCAGTTACAATCCTAGGACTAGCGGGAGGCCTGGGACCCAGTACTTC.

This clone has a handful of counts. This sequence joins TRBV27 and TRBJ1-1, with D possibly TRBD1 on 5 matching bases. CDR3 size: 14 residues. Trimming removed 5 bases from V and 0 bases from J, with 10 bases in between. In germline, CDR1 is MNHEY, CDR2 SMNVEV (reference sequence). CDR3 bases: TGTGCCAGCAGTCTGACAGTCGTGAACACTGAAGCTTTCTTT. Protein: CASSLTVVNTEAFF.

The rearrangement links TRBV4-2 to TRBJ2-1; 10 nucleotides agree with TRBD2. V lost 2 bases to trimming and J lost 0 bases; unmatched junction nucleotides: 7. CDR1 is LGHNA, CDR2 YNFKEQ, per germline. The CDR3 extends over 18 amino acids. The CDR3, as DNA: TGTGCCAGCAGCCAACCCCTGGCTAGCGGGAGCTCCTACAATGAGCAGTTCTTC. Its protein is CASSQPLASGSSYNEQFF.

The rearrangement joins TRBV30 to TRBJ2-4; weak D call: TRBD1 (7 bases). The germline V gene encodes CDR1 GTSNPN and CDR2 SVGIG (reference sequence). Trimming removed 3 bases at V and 4 bases at J, with 16 bases between. CDR3 length: 15 residues. The CDR3 sequence: CAWSPAGRGKNIQYF. CDR3 sequence (DNA): TGTGCCTGGAGCCCAGCGGGCAGGGGGAAAAACATTCAGTACTTC. Combining the CDR3 with reference TRBV30 and TRBJ2-4 gives the whole variable domain SQTIHQWPATLVQPVGSPLSLECTVEGTSNPNLYWYRQAAGRGLQLLFYSVGIGQISSEVPQNLSASRPQDRQFILSSKKLLLSDSGFYLCAWSPAGRGKNIQYFGAGTRLSVL.

The table lists this clone with a count of one. The chain recombines TRBV18 with TRBJ2-7; D might be TRBD1 (6 bases). Germline lookup yields CDR1 KGHSH and CDR2 LQKENI. Trimming stripped 3 bases from V and 6 bases from J, with 18 bases between. The CDR3 is made up of 15 amino acids. This chain's CDR3 is CASSPIGQGSAEQYF. DNA for the CDR3: TGTGCCAGCTCACCGATCGGCCAGGGGAGCGCCGAGCAGTACTTC.

The rearrangement joins TRBV9 to TRBJ1-3, with D possibly TRBD1 on 5 matching bases. CDR1 is SGDLS and CDR2 is YYNGEE in the germline V gene. This CDR3 region has 16 residues. Trimming removed 0 bases from V and 0 bases from J, with 10 bases in between. The CDR3 nucleotides are TGTGCCAGCAGCGTAGTCGGGGGGAACTCTGGAAACACCATATATTTT. Translated: CASSVVGGNSGNTIYF.

This chain connects TRBV28 to TRBJ1-2, with a weak D call TRBD1 (6 bases). From germline, CDR1 is MDHEN and CDR2 SYDVKM. CDR3 length: 15 amino acids. With 3 bases removed from V and 4 bases from J, the gap between germline ends came to 15 bases. The CDR3, as DNA: TGTGCCAGCAGTTTGGTACAGGGCTTGGGCTATGGCTACACCTTC. It translates to CASSLVQGLGYGYTF.

This chain connects TRBV5-6 to TRBJ2-1; 13 bases align to TRBD2. The J segment lost 1 base and the V segment lost 1 base, leaving 2 bases of the junction unmatched. Germline V gene sequence: CDR1 SGHDT, CDR2 YYEEEE. The CDR3 sequence is 17 residues long. CDR3 DNA sequence: TGTGCCAGCAGCTTGACGGGACTAGCGGGATCCTACAATGAGCAGTTCTTC. Its protein is CASSLTGLAGSYNEQFF.

The J gene is TRBJ2-5, the V gene TRBV7-3; D may be TRBD1 (6 bases). The J call is in doubt because the DNA end fits TRBJ2-7 better. This CDR3 is built from 15 residues. The V gene's germline CDR1 is SGHTA and CDR2 FQGTGA. The CDR3 reads CASSIWAGANYEQYF. The CDR3 nucleotides are TGTGCCAGCAGCATATGGGCAGGGGCGAACTACGAGCAGTACTTC.

The chain has TRBV9 and TRBJ1-2; 7 nucleotides match TRBD1. Germline V gene data show CDR1 as SGDLS and CDR2 as YYNGEE. The V gene end was trimmed by 0 bases and the J gene end by 6 bases; junction bases not matched to a gene: 2. The CDR3 length is 13 residues. CDR3 region: CASSVGGGDGYTF. The CDR3 DNA sequence: TGTGCCAGCAGCGTAGGAGGGGGCGATGGCTACACCTTC.

The V and J genes are TRBV7-2 and TRBJ2-1; 10 bases are shared with TRBD2. Germline trimming cut 7 bases from V and 7 bases from J; bases unmatched to any gene: 10. This CDR3 spans 15 amino acids. CDR1 and CDR2 from the germline V gene are SGHTA and FQGNSA. As DNA, the CDR3 is TGTGCCAGCATGCTGGGGCTAGCGGGAGAGAATGAGCAGTTCTTC. This gives the protein CASMLGLAGENEQFF.